Listed below are T cell receptor beta chains from one sample, sequenced in a study of response to subunit inactivated influenza vaccine. TCRdb passed the RT-PCR reads through MiXCR, listing each CDR3 protein once. The table shows more than 700,000 distinct CDR3 sequences, with about 20% occurring only once. The material was PBMCs from blood, obtained roughly 5 days after vaccination. These receptors were taken from a man aged 50 or older who received an inactivated influenza vaccine. The CDR3 runs from the conserved cysteine through the conserved F or W. D genes are given only for firm matches. Some rows have no size entry. The others give once, few or many, or a class for an expanded clone.

.	TRBV20-1	.	TRBJ1-6	CSARDRQGGHNSPLHF	TGCAGTGCTAGAGATCGCCAAGGCGGTCATAATTCACCCCTCCACTTT
few	TRBV6-5	TRBD1	TRBJ1-2	CASSYSGDRGSGYTF	TGTGCCAGCAGTTACTCTGGGGACAGGGGGTCTGGCTACACCTTC
once	TRBV20-1	.	TRBJ2-5	CSARDLAPGSQETQYF	TGCAGTGCTAGGGACCTGGCTCCGGGGTCCCAAGAGACCCAGTACTTC
many	TRBV12-3/TRBV12-4	TRBD2	TRBJ2-1	CASSPGLGLQFF	TGTGCCAGCAGTCCGGGACTAGGGTTGCAGTTCTTC
few	TRBV7-2	.	TRBJ2-1	CASSFGLLAYNEQFF	TGTGCCAGCAGCTTCGGACTATTAGCCTACAATGAGCAGTTCTTC
.	TRBV20-1	TRBD2	TRBJ2-3	CSTRDPSGTDTQYF	TGCAGTACTAGAGATCCTAGCGGGACAGATACGCAGTATTTT
few	TRBV5-5	TRBD1	TRBJ2-2	CASSSPRTGAGTGELFF	TGTGCCAGCAGCTCTCCTCGGACAGGGGCCGGCACCGGGGAGCTGTTTTTT
.	TRBV29-1	TRBD1	TRBJ1-1	CSVGTGSTTEAFF	TGCAGCGTGGGGACAGGGTCGACGACTGAAGCTTTCTTT
few	TRBV20-1	.	TRBJ2-7	CSARVSPSSYEQYF	TGCAGTGCTAGAGTTAGCCCGAGCTCCTACGAGCAGTACTTC
few	TRBV9	TRBD2	TRBJ2-5	CASSAPVLAGEETQYF	TGTGCCAGCAGCGCACCGGTACTAGCGGGGGAAGAGACCCAGTACTTC
.	TRBV9	.	TRBJ2-2	CASSVAGTGELFF	TGTGCCAGCAGCGTAGCTGGGACCGGGGAGCTGTTTTTT
.	TRBV29-1	TRBD1	TRBJ1-4	CSARGLNNEKLFF	TGCAGTGCCAGGGGGCTGAATAATGAAAAACTGTTTTTT
.	TRBV7-3	.	TRBJ1-1	CASSPIPGMNTEAFF	TGTGCCAGCAGCCCCATCCCGGGCATGAACACTGAAGCTTTCTTT
few	TRBV3-1	TRBD2	TRBJ2-5	CASSQSSSGRETQYF	TGTGCCAGCAGCCAATCGTCTAGCGGGAGGGAGACCCAGTACTTC
.	TRBV4-2	TRBD1	TRBJ1-3	CASSQLNQGAGNTIYF	TGTGCCAGCAGCCAACTTAACCAGGGGGCCGGAAACACCATATATTTT
.	TRBV10-3	.	TRBJ2-6	CAISMTVSGANVLTF	TGTGCCATCAGTATGACAGTCTCTGGGGCCAACGTCCTGACTTTC
.	TRBV6-2/TRBV6-3	TRBD2	TRBJ2-2	CASSYSYAGEGGELFF	TGTGCCAGCAGTTACTCTTATGCGGGAGAAGGCGGGGAGCTGTTTTTT
.	TRBV9	.	TRBJ2-1	CASSVYSYNEQFF	TGTGCCAGCAGCGTATATTCCTACAATGAGCAGTTCTTC
.	TRBV29-1	.	TRBJ2-7	CSVADYEQYF	TGCAGCGTTGCGGACTACGAGCAGTACTTC
.	TRBV24-1	.	TRBJ2-3	CATARGTDTQYF	TGTGCCACCGCCCGCGGGACTGATACGCAGTATTTT
few	TRBV7-2	.	TRBJ2-1	CASSLVRNNEQFF	TGTGCCAGCAGCTTAGTCCGGAACAATGAGCAGTTCTTC
.	TRBV7-2	TRBD1	TRBJ2-4	CASSLEGAGKNIQYF	TGTGCCAGCAGCTTAGAGGGGGCGGGCAAAAACATTCAGTACTTC
few	TRBV5-5	.	TRBJ2-7	CASSLTFGTPYEQYF	TGTGCCAGCAGCCTAACCTTCGGGACGCCCTACGAGCAGTACTTC
.	TRBV12-3/TRBV12-4	TRBD1	TRBJ2-2	CASRSDRAPPGELFF	TGTGCCAGCAGATCGGACAGGGCCCCCCCCGGGGAGCTGTTTTTT
.	TRBV10-3	TRBD2	TRBJ2-7	CAIRDGSSGNSYEQYF	TGTGCCATCAGGGACGGAAGTAGCGGGAACTCCTACGAGCAGTACTTC
.	TRBV4-2	.	TRBJ2-1	CASSQDKAPYNEQFF	TGTGCCAGCAGCCAAGATAAAGCGCCCTACAATGAGCAGTTCTTC
.	TRBV7-8	.	TRBJ1-2	CASSLFEGYSGGYTF	TGTGCCAGCAGCTTATTCGAGGGGTACTCGGGTGGCTACACCTTC
.	TRBV23-1	.	TRBJ1-5	CASSRVKPQHF	TGCGCCAGCAGTCGAGTAAAGCCCCAGCATTTT
.	TRBV7-9	.	TRBJ2-3	CASSISRGGGGDTQYF	TGTGCCAGCAGCATATCCCGGGGCGGCGGTGGGGATACGCAGTATTTT
few	TRBV15	.	TRBJ1-2	CATSREVTPTYGYTF	TGTGCCACCAGCAGAGAAGTTACTCCAACCTATGGCTACACCTTC
few	TRBV9	.	TRBJ1-1	CASSVAEMNTEAFF	TGTGCCAGCAGCGTAGCAGAGATGAACACTGAAGCTTTCTTT
many	TRBV12-3/TRBV12-4	.	TRBJ2-1	CASSLGSAGQYNEQFF	TGTGCCAGCAGTTTAGGTAGTGCAGGGCAGTACAATGAGCAGTTCTTC
.	TRBV5-1	.	TRBJ1-1	CASSLDFGGVNTEAFF	TGCGCCAGCAGCTTGGATTTCGGGGGAGTGAACACTGAAGCTTTCTTT
many	TRBV12-3/TRBV12-4	.	TRBJ2-5	CASSTPPGETQYF	TGTGCCAGCAGTACCCCACCGGGGGAGACCCAGTACTTC
few	TRBV7-2	TRBD1	TRBJ1-1	CASSLKTGMSSNTEAFF	TGTGCCAGCAGCTTAAAGACAGGGATGTCTTCGAACACTGAAGCTTTCTTT
few	TRBV6-4	TRBD1	TRBJ2-1	CASSRQGTVYNEQFF	TGTGCCAGCAGTCGACAAGGGACAGTATACAATGAGCAGTTCTTC
.	TRBV7-9	.	TRBJ2-1	CASSLSIYSYNEQFF	TGTGCCAGCAGCTTAAGCATCTACTCCTACAATGAGCAGTTCTTC
many	TRBV6-5	TRBD2	TRBJ2-7	CASSLRGLAVQRGDEQYF	TGTGCCAGCAGTTTACGCGGACTAGCGGTTCAAAGAGGGGACGAGCAGTACTTC
.	TRBV3-1	.	TRBJ1-4	CASSQPRISTNEKLFF	TGTGCCAGCAGCCAACCACGAATCTCAACTAATGAAAAACTGTTTTTT
.	TRBV14	TRBD2	TRBJ2-6	CASRPGRAGANVLTF	TGTGCCAGCAGACCCGGGAGGGCTGGGGCCAACGTCCTGACTTTC
few	TRBV5-1	TRBD1	TRBJ2-3	CASSWTLRTGARADTQYF	TGCGCCAGCAGCTGGACCTTAAGGACAGGGGCTAGGGCAGATACGCAGTATTTT
few	TRBV29-1	.	TRBJ2-3	CSVVGGGTDTQYF	TGCAGCGTTGTGGGCGGAGGCACAGATACGCAGTATTTT
few	TRBV7-9	TRBD1	TRBJ2-3	CASSQGGIPDTQYF	TGTGCCAGCAGCCAAGGGGGCATCCCAGATACGCAGTATTTT
many	TRBV6-1	TRBD2	TRBJ2-1	CASIKLAGGPGEQFF	TGTGCCAGCATAAAACTAGCGGGGGGGCCGGGTGAGCAGTTCTTC
.	TRBV12-3/TRBV12-4	.	TRBJ1-1	CASSRLFNTEAFF	TGTGCCAGCAGTAGGCTTTTTAACACTGAAGCTTTCTTT
few	TRBV12-3/TRBV12-4	.	TRBJ2-5	CASSPGAGLLETQYF	TGTGCCAGCAGCCCCGGGGCAGGTTTGTTAGAGACCCAGTACTTC
many	TRBV28	.	TRBJ1-5	CASSLRGRDPYQPQHF	TGTGCCAGCAGTTTGCGGGGACGGGACCCATATCAGCCCCAGCATTTT
few	TRBV12-3/TRBV12-4	TRBD1	TRBJ2-1	CASSKQGARVNEQFF	TGTGCCAGCAGTAAACAGGGGGCACGGGTGAATGAGCAGTTCTTC
.	TRBV9	.	TRBJ2-7	CASSLETYSYEQYF	TGTGCCAGCAGCCTAGAGACGTACTCCTACGAGCAGTACTTC
.	TRBV11-2	TRBD1	TRBJ2-2	CASSLISPRQGYTGELFF	TGTGCCAGCAGCTTGATTTCCCCCAGACAGGGGTACACCGGGGAGCTGTTTTTT
.	TRBV20-1	.	TRBJ2-7	CSARDAAGRYEQYF	TGCAGTGCTAGAGATGCGGCCGGGCGCTACGAGCAGTACTTC
few	TRBV20-1	TRBD2	TRBJ2-7	CSRKLAGDSYEQYF	TGCAGCCGAAAACTAGCGGGAGACTCCTACGAGCAGTACTTC
.	TRBV5-1	.	TRBJ2-5	CASSLGAGRPQETQYF	TGCGCCAGCAGCTTGGGGGCGGGGCGCCCACAAGAGACCCAGTACTTC
many	TRBV29-1	TRBD2	TRBJ2-3	CSVEDLSGGPILTDTQYF	TGCAGCGTTGAAGATCTGTCGGGAGGGCCGATATTAACAGATACGCAGTATTTT
few	TRBV7-3	TRBD2	TRBJ2-5	CASSIGLAGQETQYF	TGTGCCAGCAGTATAGGACTAGCGGGACAAGAGACCCAGTACTTC
few	TRBV12-3/TRBV12-4	.	TRBJ1-2	CASSPPGRGGYTF	TGTGCCAGCAGCCCACCGGGTCGGGGCGGCTACACCTTC
few	TRBV29-1	TRBD2	TRBJ2-5	CSVRDSGLETQYF	TGCAGCGTTCGGGATAGCGGGCTAGAGACCCAGTACTTC
few	TRBV7-9	.	TRBJ2-1	CASSPPPTSNQQFF	TGTGCCAGCAGCCCCCCTCCGACGAGCAATCAGCAGTTCTTC
few	TRBV6-5	.	TRBJ2-6	CASSYRWGALSGANVLTF	TGTGCCAGCAGTTACAGGTGGGGGGCTCTCTCTGGGGCCAACGTCCTGACTTTC